This T cell receptor beta chain is from a study of T cell responses to AZD1222 COVID-19 vaccine. TCRdb keeps only in-frame clones here, not all; method: immunoSEQ multiplex PCR. The data contain some 120,000 clones, 75% to 90% of them seen just once; the ten biggest clones take up 4.4%. This clone was detected only a few times. The ends were cut back, 9 bases at V and 0 bases at J, with 17 bases in the middle. This CDR3 is built from 16 residues. Germline V lookup: CDR1 MNHGY, CDR2 SVAAGI. The starting material was peripheral blood, obtained 28 days after the second AZD1222 dose. V is TRBV6-9 and J is TRBJ1-4; D unclear. The sequence derives from an adult who received the AZD1222 COVID-19 vaccine. The DNA for the CDR3 is TGTGCCAGAACAGTGCCTAAAGTTGCAACTAATGAAAAACTGTTTTTT. Translation gives CARTVPKVATNEKLFF.